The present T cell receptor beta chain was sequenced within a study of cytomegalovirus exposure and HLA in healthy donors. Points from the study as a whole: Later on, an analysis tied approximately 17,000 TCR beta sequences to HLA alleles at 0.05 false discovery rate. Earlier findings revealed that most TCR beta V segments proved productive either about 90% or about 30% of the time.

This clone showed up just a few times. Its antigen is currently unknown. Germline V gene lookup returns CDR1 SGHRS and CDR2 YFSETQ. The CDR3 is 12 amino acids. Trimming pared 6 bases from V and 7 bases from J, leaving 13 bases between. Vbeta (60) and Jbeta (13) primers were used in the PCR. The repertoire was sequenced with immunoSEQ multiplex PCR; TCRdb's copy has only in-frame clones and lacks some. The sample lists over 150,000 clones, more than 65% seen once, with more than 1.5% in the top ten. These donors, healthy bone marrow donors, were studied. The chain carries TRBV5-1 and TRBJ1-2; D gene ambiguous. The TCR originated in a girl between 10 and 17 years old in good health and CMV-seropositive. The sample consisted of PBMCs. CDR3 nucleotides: TGCGCCAGCACCGGCTTCACGGGTGGCTACACCTTC. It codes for CASTGFTGGYTF.